One sample yielded the 11 T cell receptor beta chains listed below, sequenced in a study of cytomegalovirus exposure and HLA in healthy donors. Libraries were prepared by immunoSEQ multiplex PCR; TCRdb keeps only in-frame clonotypes and omits some of them. The sample carries 150,000 to 200,000 clones, 84% recorded once. Sequencing was carried out using PBMCs. The origin of the receptors is a man in his thirties or forties in good health and CMV-seropositive.

This chain joins TRBV7-7 and TRBJ2-2, with a weak D call TRBD1 (5 bases). The CDR3 covers 14 residues. Germline assignment: CDR1 SSHAT and CDR2 FNYEAQ (reference sequence). The CDR3 protein is CASNPGQNTGELFF. As DNA, the CDR3 is TGTGCAAGTAACCCTGGACAGAACACCGGGGAGCTGTTTTTT.

This chain connects TRBV30 to TRBJ2-5; 7 positions match TRBD1. V was clipped by 0 bases and J by 5 bases; unmatched bases: 6. The germline V gene has CDR1 GTSNPN and CDR2 SVGIG (reference sequence). The CDR3 extends over 14 amino acids. CDR3 sequence reads: CAWSVRQGYETQYF. The CDR3 DNA is TGTGCCTGGAGTGTTAGACAGGGATACGAGACCCAGTACTTC.

The V and J genes are TRBV5-1 and TRBJ1-1; 9 bases agree with TRBD1. Trimming removed 0 bases from V and 5 bases from J; junction bases left unmatched: 5. The CDR3 loop spans 15 amino acids. Germline CDR1 and CDR2: SGHRS and YFSETQ. The CDR3 sequence is CASSLEGQGNTEAFF. CDR3 sequence (DNA): TGCGCCAGCAGCTTGGAGGGACAGGGAAATACTGAAGCTTTCTTT.

The gene calls are TRBV18 and TRBJ2-3, with a possible D match to TRBD2 (6 bases). Germline CDR1 reads KGHSH; CDR2 reads LQKENI. CDR3 length: 13 residues. V was cut by 4 bases and J by 5 bases, with 10 bases left in between. CDR3 amino acids: CASSRGEEDTQYF. In DNA, the CDR3 is TGTGCCAGCTCACGGGGGGAAGAAGATACGCAGTATTTT.

In this sample, this clone turned up many times. The CDR3: CASSRGTGTDEQYF. The DNA of the CDR3 is TGTGCCAGCAGCAGGGGGACAGGGACGGACGAGCAGTACTTC. V usage is TRBV5-8 and J usage is TRBJ2-7; 9 bases align to TRBD1. With V trimmed by 4 bases and J by 5 bases, 7 bases remained unmatched. The length of the CDR3 is 14 residues. Looked up from germline, CDR1 is SGHTS and CDR2 is YDEGEE.

The chain combines TRBV13 with TRBJ2-3, with a tentative D call TRBD1 (6 bases). CDR3 length: 15 residues. Trimming removed 0 bases at V and 5 bases at J, with 12 bases between. CDR1 and CDR2 from the germline V gene are PRHDT and FYEKMQ (reference sequence). The CDR3 DNA reads as TGTGCCAGCAGCTTAGGCAGGGGACGGATAGATACGCAGTATTTT. Amino acids: CASSLGRGRIDTQYF.

V is TRBV27 and J is TRBJ1-5; D remains unclear. The V end was cut by 2 bases, the J end by 1 base, with 6 bases between. CDR1 and CDR2 (germline): MNHEY, SMNVEV (reference sequence). The CDR3 sequence is 14 residues long. CDR3 sequence: CASSLERSNQPQHF. Here the CDR3 DNA reads TGTGCCAGCAGTTTAGAGAGGAGCAATCAGCCCCAGCATTTT.

This chain uses TRBV28 with TRBJ1-6; weak D call: TRBD1 (5 bases). Germline V gene data show CDR1 as MDHEN and CDR2 as SYDVKM. Trimming stripped 7 bases from V and 8 bases from J, with 15 bases between. The length of the CDR3 is 14 residues. The CDR3 DNA is TGTGCCAGCATCCAGGGAAGTGAATATTCACCCCTCCACTTT. Protein product: CASIQGSEYSPLHF.

There are a few counts of this clone. The V gene is TRBV28, the J gene TRBJ1-2; 10 bases agree with TRBD1. Germline CDR1 is MDHEN and CDR2 is SYDVKM. Germline trimming cut 4 bases from V and 6 bases from J; bases unmatched to any gene: 2. The CDR3 contains 13 residues. The CDR3 DNA sequence: TGTGCCAGCAGTTCCGGGACAGGGGATGGCTACACCTTC. Translating gives CASSSGTGDGYTF.

V and J are TRBV7-2 and TRBJ2-3; TRBD2 aligns across 14 bases. Losses at the gene ends were 5 bases for V and 5 bases for J; bases not matched to a gene: 9. CDR1 SGHTA and CDR2 FQGNSA come from the germline V gene. The CDR3 is 17 amino acids. CDR3 amino acids: CASSPRLAGGHQDTQYF. CDR3 coding DNA: TGTGCCAGCAGCCCAAGACTAGCGGGGGGGCATCAAGATACGCAGTATTTT.

This chain connects TRBV9 to TRBJ1-4; TRBD1 matches 7 bases. Looked up from germline, CDR1 is SGDLS and CDR2 is YYNGEE. V lost 4 bases to trimming and J lost 7 bases; unmatched junction nucleotides: 10. The CDR3 length is 15 residues. The CDR3 spells CASSPRGLVGEKLFF. In nucleotides, the CDR3 is TGTGCCAGCAGCCCTAGGGGGCTGGTTGGTGAAAAACTGTTTTTT.